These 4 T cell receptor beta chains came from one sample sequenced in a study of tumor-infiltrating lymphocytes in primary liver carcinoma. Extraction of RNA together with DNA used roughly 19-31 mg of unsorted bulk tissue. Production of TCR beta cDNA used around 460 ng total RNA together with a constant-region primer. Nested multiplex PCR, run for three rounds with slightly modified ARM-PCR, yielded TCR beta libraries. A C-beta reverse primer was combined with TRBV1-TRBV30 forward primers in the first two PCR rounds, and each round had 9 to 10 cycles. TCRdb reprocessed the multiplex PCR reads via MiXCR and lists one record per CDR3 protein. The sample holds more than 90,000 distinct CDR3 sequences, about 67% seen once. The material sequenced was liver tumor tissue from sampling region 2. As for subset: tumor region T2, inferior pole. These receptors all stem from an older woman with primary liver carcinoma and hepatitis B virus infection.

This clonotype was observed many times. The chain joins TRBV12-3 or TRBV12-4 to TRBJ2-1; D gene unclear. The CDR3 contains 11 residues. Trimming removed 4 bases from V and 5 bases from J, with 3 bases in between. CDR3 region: CASSSHNEQFF. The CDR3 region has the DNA TGTGCCAGCAGTTCACACAATGAGCAGTTCTTC.

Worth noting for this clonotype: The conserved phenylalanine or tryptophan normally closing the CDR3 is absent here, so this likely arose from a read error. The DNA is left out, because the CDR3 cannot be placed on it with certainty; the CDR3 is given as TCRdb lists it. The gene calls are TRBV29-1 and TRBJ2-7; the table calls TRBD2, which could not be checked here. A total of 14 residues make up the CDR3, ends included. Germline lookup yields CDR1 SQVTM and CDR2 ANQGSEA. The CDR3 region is CSVSGGRGSYERYL.

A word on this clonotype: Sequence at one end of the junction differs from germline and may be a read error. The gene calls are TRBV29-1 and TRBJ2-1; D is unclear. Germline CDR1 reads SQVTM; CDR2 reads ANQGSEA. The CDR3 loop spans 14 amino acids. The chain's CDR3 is CSLEPAVSGNERFF. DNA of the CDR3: TGCAGCCTTGAACCGGCAGTATCCGGCAATGAGCGGTTCTTC.

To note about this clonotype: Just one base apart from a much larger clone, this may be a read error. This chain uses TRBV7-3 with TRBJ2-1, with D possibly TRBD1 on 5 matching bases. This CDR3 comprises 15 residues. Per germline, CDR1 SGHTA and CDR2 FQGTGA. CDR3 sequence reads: CVSSLTVPPYNEQFF. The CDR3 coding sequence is TGTGTCAGCAGCCTGACAGTCCCCCCATACAATGAGCAGTTCTTC.